These 13 T cell receptor beta chains share one sample of origin, sequenced in a study of shared clonotypes between healthy human individuals. Profiled with immunoSEQ multiplex PCR; TCRdb holds only in-frame clones, not every one. The data contain about 2.4 million clones, under 95% of them singletons. The specimen sequenced was naive CD4+ T cells from PBMCs. The subset is: CD45RA+ positively selected. These receptors were collected from a man between 18 and 29 years old in good health. Some clones in this sample may be carry-over from other donors' samples.

This chain connects TRBV28 to TRBJ1-2, with D tentatively TRBD1 (5 bases). The CDR3 runs 13 residues. The germline V gene encodes CDR1 MDHEN and CDR2 SYDVKM. V dropped 7 bases and J dropped 2 bases, with 11 bases sitting between them. The CDR3 sequence: CASTLWGNYGYTF. CDR3 nucleotides: TGTGCCAGCACCCTATGGGGGAACTATGGCTACACCTTC.

The genes are TRBV29-1 and TRBJ2-7; TRBD1 matches 7 bases. Germline values: CDR1 SQVTM, CDR2 ANQGSEA. V gave up 7 bases and J gave up 2 bases; unmatched junction bases: 5. The CDR3 totals 12 residues. Here the CDR3 DNA reads TGCAGCGGAAGAACAGGGGCCTACGAGCAGTACTTC. It codes for CSGRTGAYEQYF.

In its sample, this clone was seen once. This chain joins TRBV14 and TRBJ2-2, with D perhaps TRBD2 (5 bases). V gave up 4 bases and J gave up 5 bases, with 8 bases separating them. The CDR3 contains 13 residues. Germline V gene data show CDR1 as SGHDN and CDR2 as FVKESK. CDR3 nucleotides: TGTGCCAGCAGCCGGAGAGGGACCGGGGAGCTGTTTTTT. Translation gives CASSRRGTGELFF. The whole variable domain, remainder taken from reference TRBV14 and TRBJ2-2, is EAGVTQFPSHSVIEKGQTVTLRCDPISGHDNLYWYRRVMGKEIKFLLHFVKESKQDESGMPNNRFLAERTGGTYSTLKVQPAELEDSGVYFCASSRRGTGELFFGEGSRLTVL.

This chain joins TRBV11-2 and TRBJ1-2; maybe TRBD1 (5 bases). The V gene's germline CDR1 is SGHAT and CDR2 FQNNGV. There are 18 residues in the CDR3. V lost 1 base to trimming and J lost 4 bases, with 22 bases between them. CDR3 sequence: CASSLGLPQGFWSYGYTF. The CDR3 DNA is TGTGCCAGCAGCTTAGGTCTTCCGCAGGGTTTTTGGAGCTATGGCTACACCTTC.

CDR3 amino acids: CASSEETGGLGFF. In DNA form, the CDR3 reads TGTGCCAGCAGTGAAGAGACTGGGGGACTGGGGTTCTTC. This rearrangement joins TRBV2 to TRBJ2-1, with D possibly being TRBD2 (6 bases). Germline loops: CDR1 SNHLY, CDR2 FYNNEI. The germline V and J ends were trimmed by 1 base and 15 bases, with 16 bases remaining between them. The length of the CDR3 is 13 residues. The variable domain in full, with the rest retrieved from reference TRBV2 and TRBJ2-1, is EPEVTQTPSHQVTQMGQEVILRCVPISNHLYFYWYRQILGQKVEFLVSFYNNEISEKSEIFDDQFSVERPDGSNFTLKIRSTKLEDSAMYFCASSEETGGLGFFGPGTRLTVL.

This sequence joins TRBV6-5 and TRBJ2-7; 7 bases are shared with TRBD1. The CDR3 sequence is 15 residues long. V gave up 6 bases and J gave up 5 bases; unmatched junction bases: 13. From germline, CDR1 is MNHEY and CDR2 SVGAGI. The chain's CDR3 is CASRFSGQVGHEQYF. In nucleotides, the CDR3 is TGTGCCAGCAGGTTTTCCGGACAGGTCGGGCACGAGCAGTACTTC.

The V call is TRBV6-5, the J call TRBJ1-6; a weak D match, TRBD1 (5 bases). The CDR3 contains 13 residues. The V end was cut by 2 bases, the J end by 10 bases, with 9 bases between. From germline, CDR1 is MNHEY and CDR2 SVGAGI. The CDR3 reads CASSYAGNSPLHF. The CDR3 DNA follows: TGTGCCAGCAGTTACGCAGGGAACTCACCCCTCCACTTT.

This chain uses TRBV5-4 with TRBJ1-2; D is possibly TRBD1 (6 bases). In germline, CDR1 is SGHNT, CDR2 YYREEE (reference sequence). Trimming left V 10 bases short and J 0 bases short, with 28 bases between. The CDR3 spans 18 residues. CDR3 in amino acids: CAGLSKGGRVGANYGYTF. The CDR3 DNA is TGTGCCGGCCTCTCTAAGGGGGGCAGGGTTGGGGCTAACTATGGCTACACCTTC.

The V gene is TRBV29-1, the J gene TRBJ2-7; tentatively, D is TRBD1 (6 bases). The CDR3 extends over 12 amino acids. Germline CDR1 SQVTM, CDR2 ANQGSEA. The germline V and J ends were trimmed by 3 bases and 3 bases, with 9 bases remaining between them. CDR3 protein: CSVEMDSYEQYF. DNA for the CDR3: TGCAGCGTTGAGATGGACAGCTACGAGCAGTACTTC.

The chain has TRBV5-8 and TRBJ1-2; perhaps TRBD1 as D (6 bases). Trimming shortened V by 2 bases and J by 4 bases, and 9 bases separated the two germline ends. The CDR3 spans 13 residues. The germline CDR1 and CDR2 sequences are SGHTS and YDEGEE. The CDR3 DNA sequence: TGTGCCAGCAGCTTAACAGGGCTCTATGGCTACACCTTC. This translates into CASSLTGLYGYTF.

The chain uses TRBV5-4 and TRBJ2-2; 8 bases map to TRBD1. Germline V gene lookup returns CDR1 SGHNT and CDR2 YYREEE (reference sequence). The V segment lost 4 bases and the J segment 0 bases; nucleotides outside the gene matches: 2. The CDR3 is 15 residues long. The CDR3 DNA reads as TGTGCCAGCAGCCAGGGACAGGCGAACACCGGGGAGCTGTTTTTT. Its protein product is CASSQGQANTGELFF.

The chain joins TRBV5-1 to TRBJ1-6; D is perhaps TRBD1 (6 bases). CDR1 SGHRS and CDR2 YFSETQ come from the germline V gene. V was clipped by 0 bases and J by 5 bases, with 12 bases between them. The CDR3 loop spans 16 amino acids. The CDR3 reads CASSLVWGQDNSPLHF. DNA for the CDR3: TGCGCCAGCAGCTTGGTGTGGGGACAAGATAATTCACCCCTCCACTTT.

The chain has TRBV7-3 and TRBJ2-2; the D gene is possibly TRBD1 (5 bases). Germline assignment: CDR1 SGHTA and CDR2 FQGTGA. The V and J ends lost 1 base and 3 bases respectively, with 9 bases between them. The CDR3 runs to 15 residues. CDR3: CASSLRGIHTGELFF. CDR3 DNA sequence: TGTGCCAGCAGCTTAAGGGGCATTCACACCGGGGAGCTGTTTTTT.